This T cell receptor beta chain appears in the sequencing data of a study of blood T cell repertoires in COVID-19. For the study at large: From T cells, B-cell-depleted T cells, or PBMCs came the material, which was cDNA or gDNA.

V was clipped by 6 bases and J by 7 bases; unmatched bases: 7. CDR3 length: 13 amino acids. This clone was seen once. Authors' analysis steps: Estimation of nucleated cell counts was performed using reference gene primer amplification. Libraries were prepared by immunoSEQ multiplex PCR; TCRdb keeps only in-frame clonotypes and omits some of them. V, J and clone size were drawn from that table, and D and trimming were deduced from the DNA. The sample has 100,000 to 120,000 clones, just over 85% seen once. This receptor was obtained from a human donor in a cohort sampled during active COVID-19. The V and J genes are TRBV12-3 or TRBV12-4 and TRBJ1-2; 8 bases match TRBD1. The sequenced sample consisted of peripheral blood. CDR3 DNA sequence: TGTGCCAGCAGAGGACAGGGCTCTGCTGGCTACACCTTC. Translation: CASRGQGSAGYTF.